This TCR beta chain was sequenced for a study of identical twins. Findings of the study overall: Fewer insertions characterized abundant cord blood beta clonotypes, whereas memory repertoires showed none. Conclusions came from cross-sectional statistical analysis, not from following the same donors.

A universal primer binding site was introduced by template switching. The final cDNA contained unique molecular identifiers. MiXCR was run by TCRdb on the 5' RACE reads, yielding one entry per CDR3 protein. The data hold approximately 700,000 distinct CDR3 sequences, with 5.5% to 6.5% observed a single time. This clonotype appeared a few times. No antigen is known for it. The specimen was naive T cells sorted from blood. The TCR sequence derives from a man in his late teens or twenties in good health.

The CDR3 nucleotides are TGTGCCAGCAGCGTAGATCGGGACAGGGTTGAGACCCAGTACTTC. This translates into CASSVDRDRVETQYF. The V gene is TRBV9, the J gene TRBJ2-5, with TRBD1 identical over 9 bases. Germline CDR1 is SGDLS and CDR2 is YYNGEE. The CDR3 has 15 amino acids. V was pared by 0 bases and J by 5 bases, with 5 bases of the junction left unmatched.